Following are 7 T cell receptor beta chains from one sample sequenced in a study of T-cell memory formation after mild COVID-19. TCRdb used MiXCR to reprocess the 5' RACE reads, holding one entry per CDR3 protein. This sample has a few hundred thousand distinct CDR3 sequences, with roughly 20% found just once. Sequencing was carried out using PBMCs or a T cell subset sorted from them (not recorded which). These receptors were taken from an adult woman who had mild COVID-19 (a few samples of this study predate the infection). Cell type and time point are not known.

The V and J genes are TRBV6-1 and TRBJ2-1; D may be TRBD1 (5 bases). Germline V gene sequence: CDR1 MNHNS, CDR2 SASEGT. The CDR3 runs to 11 residues. With 6 bases removed from V and 9 bases from J, the gap between germline ends came to 9 bases. The CDR3 nucleotides read TGTGCCAGCAGGCAGGGTCGTGAGCAGTTCTTC. Amino acids: CASRQGREQFF.

The table lists this clonotype with a few counts. The rearrangement links TRBV24-1 to TRBJ2-5; 12 bases are shared with TRBD2. The CDR3 covers 17 residues. With 3 bases clipped from V and 3 bases from J, the junction kept 7 bases outside the gene matches. In germline, CDR1 is KGHDR, CDR2 SFDVKD. The CDR3 spells CATSDPGLAGKKETQYF. CDR3 nucleotides: TGTGCCACCAGTGATCCCGGACTAGCGGGGAAGAAAGAGACCCAGTACTTC.

This clonotype was seen a few times. The chain combines TRBV29-1 with TRBJ2-5; tentatively, D is TRBD1 (6 bases). The CDR3 sequence is 13 residues long. Per the germline V gene, CDR1 is SQVTM and CDR2 is ANQGSEA. Trimming stripped 7 bases from V and 5 bases from J, with 17 bases between. The CDR3 is CSAFGGEGETQYF. CDR3 DNA sequence: TGCAGCGCCTTTGGGGGCGAGGGGGAGACCCAGTACTTC.

This CDR3 is CASSLVVGQGSYEQYF. The CDR3, as DNA: TGCGCCAGCAGCTTGGTTGTGGGCCAAGGCTCCTACGAGCAGTACTTC. The chain uses TRBV5-1 and TRBJ2-7; the D is unclear. Germline V lookup: CDR1 SGHRS, CDR2 YFSETQ. The CDR3 length is 16 residues. V was pared by 0 bases and J by 0 bases, with 13 bases between.

The chain combines TRBV7-2 with TRBJ2-1; D remains unclear. Trimming took off 4 bases at V and 4 bases at J, with 17 bases between the two ends. The CDR3 runs to 16 residues. CDR1 is SGHTA and CDR2 is FQGNSA in the germline V gene. CDR3: CASSSSLLLHYNEQFF. For the CDR3, the DNA is TGTGCCAGCAGCTCCTCTCTTCTACTACATTACAATGAGCAGTTCTTC.

This clonotype was observed a handful of times. The V call is TRBV5-5, the J call TRBJ2-5, with D possibly called TRBD1 or TRBD2 (5 bases each). Germline lookup yields CDR1 SGHKS and CDR2 YYEKEE (reference sequence). Trimming took off 4 bases at V and 4 bases at J, with 17 bases between the two ends. The CDR3 runs to 15 residues. The CDR3 region has the DNA TGTGCCAGCAGCCCCGGGACGGGCCTTTTAGAGACCCAGTACTTC. This translates into CASSPGTGLLETQYF. The full variable domain, rest sourced from reference TRBV5-5 and TRBJ2-5, is DAGVTQSPTHLIKTRGQQVTLRCSPISGHKSVSWYQQVLGQGPQFIFQYYEKEERGRGNFPDRFSARQFPNYSSELNVNALLLGDSALYLCASSPGTGLLETQYFGPGTRLLVL.

This clonotype has a handful of counts. V usage is TRBV19 and J usage is TRBJ2-1; D call uncertain. The germline V gene encodes CDR1 LNHDA and CDR2 SQIVND (reference sequence). The V end was cut by 1 base, the J end by 4 bases, with 11 bases between. The CDR3 is 15 residues long. The CDR3 here is CASSIGSSRYNEQFF. The CDR3 nucleotides are TGTGCCAGTAGTATAGGTAGTAGCCGTTACAATGAGCAGTTCTTC.